The 32 T cell receptor beta chains given below trace back to one sample, sequenced in a study of beta chain features in type 1 diabetes. Findings of the study overall: In every one of the four CD4+ subsets, TCRB CDR3s were moderately but significantly shorter in Type 1 diabetes patients.

The antigens of these receptors remain unknown. Every isolated RNA sample was fully reverse transcribed, so sequencing captured expressed TCRB transcripts. Profiled with immunoSEQ multiplex PCR; TCRdb holds only in-frame clones, not every one. The sample lists around 650,000 clones, under 15% occurring once. The specimen sequenced was naive CD4+ T cells from blood. These receptors originate from a man aged 30 to 39 with type 1 diabetes.

The rearrangement links TRBV30 to TRBJ1-6, with D hard to call. Germline V gene data show CDR1 as GTSNPN and CDR2 as SVGIG (reference sequence). This CDR3 has 14 amino acids. The V gene lost 5 bases and the J gene lost 6 bases, with 14 bases spanning the gap. The CDR3 sequence is CAWHHGILNSPLHF. Written as DNA, the CDR3 is TGTGCCTGGCACCACGGGATCCTTAATTCACCCCTCCACTTT. The variable domain in full, with the rest retrieved from reference TRBV30 and TRBJ1-6, is SQTIHQWPATLVQPVGSPLSLECTVEGTSNPNLYWYRQAAGRGLQLLFYSVGIGQISSEVPQNLSASRPQDRQFILSSKKLLLSDSGFYLCAWHHGILNSPLHFGNGTRLTVT.

The V call is TRBV5-1, the J call TRBJ2-1, with no clear D. There are 14 residues in the CDR3. Trimming took off 0 bases at V and 9 bases at J, with 13 bases between the two ends. CDR1 is SGHRS and CDR2 is YFSETQ in the germline V gene. CDR3: CASSLVMPGSEQFF. CDR3 DNA: TGCGCCAGCAGCTTGGTCATGCCAGGATCTGAGCAGTTCTTC. The whole variable domain, remainder taken from reference TRBV5-1 and TRBJ2-1, is KAGVTQTPRYLIKTRGQQVTLSCSPISGHRSVSWYQQTPGQGLQFLFEYFSETQRNKGNFPGRFSGRQFSNSRSEMNVSTLELGDSALYLCASSLVMPGSEQFFGPGTRLTVL.

The gene calls are TRBV7-2 and TRBJ2-7, with D perhaps matching TRBD1 (6 bases). This CDR3 has 16 residues. The germline CDR1 and CDR2 sequences are SGHTA and FQGNSA. V shed 0 bases and J shed 0 bases, with 12 bases lying between them. The CDR3 is CASSLALDRVSYEQYF. In DNA, the CDR3 is TGTGCCAGCAGCTTAGCATTGGACAGAGTCTCCTACGAGCAGTACTTC.

V usage is TRBV10-1 and J usage is TRBJ2-2; no firm D call. This CDR3 has 14 residues. Germline V gene sequence: CDR1 WNHNN, CDR2 SYGVQD (reference sequence). V lost 3 bases, J lost 0 bases, and 5 bases lay in between. In DNA, the CDR3 is TGCGCCAGCAGTGAAGAACCGAACACCGGGGAGCTGTTTTTT. As protein: CASSEEPNTGELFF.

The chain combines TRBV28 with TRBJ2-5, with 11 bases fitting TRBD1. The junction had 8 bases not matched to a gene; V was cut back by 9 bases and J by 5 bases. The CDR3 is made up of 14 amino acids. Germline CDR1 and CDR2: MDHEN and SYDVKM. CDR3 in amino acids: CASGTGGQSETQYF. In nucleotides, the CDR3 is TGTGCCAGTGGGACAGGGGGGCAGTCGGAGACCCAGTACTTC.

The chain employs TRBV29-1 and TRBJ2-3; D unclear. With 4 bases removed from V and 2 bases from J, the gap between germline ends came to 7 bases. From germline, CDR1 is SQVTM and CDR2 ANQGSEA. The length of the CDR3 is 12 residues. As DNA, the CDR3 is TGCAGCGTTGTTCCCCTCACAGATACGCAGTATTTT. As protein: CSVVPLTDTQYF.

The chain carries TRBV9 and TRBJ2-7; 7 bases agree with TRBD2. This CDR3 contains 15 residues. With V trimmed by 0 bases and J by 0 bases, 3 bases remained unmatched. CDR1 and CDR2 from the germline V gene are SGDLS and YYNGEE. The CDR3 nucleotides read TGTGCCAGCAGCGTAGATCCTAGCGGCTCCTACGAGCAGTACTTC. Translation: CASSVDPSGSYEQYF.

V is TRBV7-9 and J is TRBJ2-5; TRBD1 aligns across 8 bases. The CDR3 loop spans 13 amino acids. J lost 4 bases, V lost 2 bases, and 0 bases had no gene match. Germline assignment: CDR1 SEHNR and CDR2 FQNEAQ (reference sequence). CDR3: CASSLQGAETQYF. DNA for the CDR3: TGTGCCAGCAGCTTACAGGGGGCAGAGACCCAGTACTTC.

This clone occurred a few times. This rearrangement joins TRBV19 to TRBJ1-1; 7 nucleotides align to TRBD1. Germline trimming cut 6 bases from V and 5 bases from J; bases unmatched to any gene: 12. The CDR3 sequence is 15 residues long. Germline CDR1 is LNHDA and CDR2 is SQIVND (reference sequence). CDR3 amino acids: CASRTRQGVQTEAFF. The CDR3 nucleotides are TGTGCCAGTAGAACTCGGCAGGGGGTACAGACTGAAGCTTTCTTT.

This clone was recorded a few times. This rearrangement joins TRBV9 to TRBJ1-3; D is possibly TRBD1 (5 bases). V lost 7 bases to trimming and J lost 0 bases, with 11 bases between them. Germline lookup yields CDR1 SGDLS and CDR2 YYNGEE. The CDR3 contains 14 residues. Here the CDR3 reads CASSGGDSGNTIYF. CDR3 coding DNA: TGTGCCAGCTCTGGGGGAGACTCTGGAAACACCATATATTTT. Based on the CDR3 plus reference TRBV9 and TRBJ1-3, the full variable domain is DSGVTQTPKHLITATGQRVTLRCSPRSGDLSVYWYQQSLDQGLQFLIQYYNGEERAKGNILERFSAQQFPDLHSELNLSSLELGDSALYFCASSGGDSGNTIYFGEGSWLTVV.

This clone has only a few counts. The CDR3 spells CASSATANYEQYF. CDR3 DNA: TGTGCCAGCAGCGCGACAGCTAACTACGAGCAGTACTTC. The chain combines TRBV9 with TRBJ2-7, with D tentatively TRBD1 (5 bases). The CDR3 sequence is 13 residues long. V was trimmed by 3 bases and J by 3 bases, leaving 10 bases between them. Germline V gene lookup returns CDR1 SGDLS and CDR2 YYNGEE.

This clone was detected a few times. V gene TRBV28 combines with J gene TRBJ2-3; TRBD2 aligns across 7 bases. The CDR3 contains 14 residues. Germline CDR1 MDHEN, CDR2 SYDVKM. The V segment lost 6 bases and the J segment 2 bases; nucleotides outside the gene matches: 5. The CDR3 is CASSWGGITDTQYF. In DNA form, the CDR3 reads TGTGCCAGCAGCTGGGGGGGGATCACAGATACGCAGTATTTT.

This clone was seen more than once but under ten times. This chain uses TRBV28 with TRBJ1-2; D is undetermined. The CDR3 has 13 amino acids. CDR1 and CDR2 (germline): MDHEN, SYDVKM. V lost 6 bases and J 7 bases, leaving 15 bases between the germline ends. CDR3 region: CASSPRLFAGYTF. The CDR3 DNA is TGTGCCAGCAGCCCACGCCTCTTCGCTGGCTACACCTTC.

The chain employs TRBV5-1 and TRBJ2-3; possibly TRBD1 or TRBD2 for D (5 bases each). The CDR3 is made up of 15 amino acids. CDR1 and CDR2 (germline): SGHRS, YFSETQ. V was shortened by 6 bases and J by 6 bases, with 20 bases between the two germline ends. The CDR3 here is CASTPGTTERDTQYF. The CDR3 DNA reads TGCGCCAGCACTCCCGGGACGACAGAGAGGGATACGCAGTATTTT. The whole variable domain, remainder taken from reference TRBV5-1 and TRBJ2-3, is KAGVTQTPRYLIKTRGQQVTLSCSPISGHRSVSWYQQTPGQGLQFLFEYFSETQRNKGNFPGRFSGRQFSNSRSEMNVSTLELGDSALYLCASTPGTTERDTQYFGPGTRLTVL.

This clone was seen a few times. The gene calls are TRBV7-6 and TRBJ2-2; the D is unclear. The CDR3 is 12 residues long. CDR1 is SGHVS and CDR2 is FNYEAQ in the germline V gene. V was trimmed by 3 bases and J by 6 bases, leaving 5 bases between them. The chain's CDR3 is CASSFGAGELFF. The CDR3 DNA sequence: TGTGCCAGCAGCTTTGGGGCCGGGGAGCTGTTTTTT.

CDR3 in DNA: TGTGCCAGCAGTTCACCGGGACAGGGCTACGAGCAGTACTTC. It translates to CASSSPGQGYEQYF. The chain joins TRBV28 to TRBJ2-7; 9 bases line up with TRBD1. V trimming: 4 bases; J trimming: 3 bases; junction bases outside the gene matches: 4. The CDR3 totals 14 residues. CDR1 is MDHEN, CDR2 SYDVKM, per germline.

This clone has only a few counts. The chain joins TRBV7-2 to TRBJ2-5; the D gene is possibly TRBD1 (6 bases). Trimming took 8 bases from V and 4 from J, leaving 14 bases between them. Germline values: CDR1 SGHTA, CDR2 FQGNSA. This CDR3 has 13 amino acids. Here the CDR3 DNA reads TGTGCCAGCGGGAACAGGGAAGGAGAGACCCAGTACTTC. As protein: CASGNREGETQYF.

The chain recombines TRBV6-6 with TRBJ2-7, with 9 positions matching TRBD1. The germline V gene has CDR1 MNHNY and CDR2 SVGAGI (reference sequence). J gave up 3 bases and V 4 bases, and 7 bases lay outside the gene matches. The CDR3 loop spans 15 amino acids. The DNA for the CDR3 is TGTGCCAGCAGTTCTCTCCGGACAGGGGTCTACGAGCAGTACTTC. It codes for CASSSLRTGVYEQYF.

This clone has more than one count but fewer than ten. This sample also contains other DNA sequences that code for the same CDR3. V gene TRBV30 combines with J gene TRBJ2-5; D is uncertain. With 0 bases removed from V and 4 bases from J, the gap between germline ends came to 9 bases. The CDR3 has 13 amino acids. CDR1 is GTSNPN and CDR2 is SVGIG in the germline V gene (reference sequence). The CDR3 loop is CAWSVRVGETQYF. The DNA for the CDR3 is TGTGCCTGGAGTGTACGGGTAGGAGAGACCCAGTACTTC.

The table lists this clone with a few counts. This chain links TRBV6-6 with TRBJ1-2; D remains unclear. The length of the CDR3 is 11 residues. Trimming removed 6 bases from V and 6 bases from J, with 8 bases in between. CDR1 is MNHNY and CDR2 is SVGAGI in the germline V gene (reference sequence). The CDR3 coding sequence is TGTGCCAGCAGCAAGACCCATGGCTACACCTTC. Its protein is CASSKTHGYTF.

This clone was detected only a few times. The CDR3 DNA is TGTGCCACCTCGGGGACCGGCGATTCACCCCTCCACTTT. As protein: CATSGTGDSPLHF. The rearrangement links TRBV10-3 to TRBJ1-6; a weak D match, TRBD1 (5 bases). CDR1 is ENHRY and CDR2 is SYGVKD in the germline V gene. The CDR3 sequence is 13 residues long. Deletions cut 10 bases from V and 8 bases from J, with 15 bases between.

The table lists this clone with a few counts. V usage is TRBV23-1 and J usage is TRBJ1-1; 8 bases match TRBD1. TRBV23-1 is marked as an open reading frame, function uncertain. The length of the CDR3 is 15 residues. J gave up 1 base and V 0 bases, and 1 base lay outside the gene matches. CDR3: CASSQSGTGNTEAFF. CDR3 nucleotides: TGCGCCAGCAGTCAATCGGGGACAGGGAACACTGAAGCTTTCTTT.

This clone was recorded a few times. V gene TRBV11-3 combines with J gene TRBJ2-1, with TRBD1 matching over 9 bases. CDR3 length equals 14 residues. Trimming at V came to 5 bases and at J to 6 bases, leaving 5 bases not matched to a gene. The V gene's germline CDR1 is SGHNT and CDR2 YENEEA. The CDR3 DNA follows: TGTGCCAGCAGCCTACGGACAGGGGCCAATGAGCAGTTCTTC. This translates into CASSLRTGANEQFF.

The chain employs TRBV7-2 and TRBJ1-6; D is perhaps TRBD1 (5 bases). Trimming removed 1 base from V and 10 bases from J, with 14 bases in between. The CDR3 totals 15 residues. Germline-derived CDR1 and CDR2 are SGHTA and FQGNSA. The CDR3 sequence: CASSLGQGTSSPLHF. The CDR3 region has the DNA TGTGCCAGCAGCTTAGGGCAGGGAACCTCATCACCCCTCCACTTT.

This clone occurred a few times. The rearrangement joins TRBV10-3 to TRBJ2-1, with a possible D match to TRBD1 (5 bases). Germline CDR1 and CDR2: ENHRY and SYGVKD. The CDR3 is made up of 15 amino acids. Trimming removed 11 bases at V and 5 bases at J, with 22 bases between. Written as DNA, the CDR3 is TGTGCCTCGAAAGGGGTAGGACATTCGGACAATGAGCAGTTCTTC. Translated: CASKGVGHSDNEQFF.

Here the CDR3 reads CASSLGQGATYNEQFF. DNA of the CDR3: TGTGCCAGCAGTCTCGGACAGGGGGCGACCTACAATGAGCAGTTCTTC. The V gene is TRBV27, the J gene TRBJ2-1; TRBD1 matches at 11 bases. The CDR3 covers 16 residues. V was pared by 5 bases and J by 2 bases, with 5 bases of the junction left unmatched. Germline V gene lookup returns CDR1 MNHEY and CDR2 SMNVEV (reference sequence).

In this sample, this clone turned up a few times. The chain carries TRBV10-2 and TRBJ2-5; 7 positions match TRBD2. With 4 bases clipped from V and 1 base from J, the junction kept 6 bases outside the gene matches. The CDR3 is 15 amino acids. CDR1 WSHSY and CDR2 SAAADI come from the germline V gene. CDR3 amino acids: CASSVDSGSQETQYF. In DNA, the CDR3 is TGCGCCAGCAGTGTCGATAGCGGGTCCCAAGAGACCCAGTACTTC.

There are a few counts of this clone. J is TRBJ2-1 and V is TRBV20-1; D is possibly TRBD2 (5 bases). CDR1 is DFQATT, CDR2 SNEGSKA, per germline (reference sequence). There are 11 residues in the CDR3. Trimming took off 6 bases at V and 9 bases at J, with 12 bases between the two ends. The CDR3 loop is CSADLRVEQFF. The CDR3 DNA is TGCAGTGCAGACTTGAGGGTTGAGCAGTTCTTC.

This sequence joins TRBV18 and TRBJ2-6, with D possibly matching TRBD1 (6 bases). Deletions cut 3 bases from V and 0 bases from J, with 6 bases between. Germline V gene lookup returns CDR1 KGHSH and CDR2 LQKENI. CDR3 size: 15 residues. CDR3 sequence: CASSPDSSGANVLTF. CDR3 DNA sequence: TGTGCCAGCTCACCGGACAGCTCTGGGGCCAACGTCCTGACTTTC.

This clone was detected a few times. The chain has TRBV27 and TRBJ2-5, with 11 bases aligning to TRBD2. Germline CDR1 MNHEY, CDR2 SMNVEV (reference sequence). V lost 8 bases to trimming and J lost 4 bases; unmatched junction nucleotides: 6. This CDR3 is 14 amino acids long. As DNA, the CDR3 is TGTGCCAGCGCACTAGCGGGGGCGTTAGAGACCCAGTACTTC. This encodes CASALAGALETQYF.

In this sample, this clone turned up a few times. V is TRBV29-1 and J is TRBJ2-1, with a possible D match to TRBD1 (6 bases). The germline gives CDR1 SQVTM, CDR2 ANQGSEA. The CDR3 is 10 amino acids. Trimming removed 4 bases from V and 14 bases from J, with 12 bases in between. CDR3 residues: CSVGVAGEFF. The DNA for the CDR3 is TGCAGCGTTGGGGTGGCAGGGGAGTTCTTC.

This clone was counted between two and nine times. This chain links TRBV7-8 with TRBJ1-6; D call uncertain. The germline V gene encodes CDR1 SGHVS and CDR2 FQNEAQ. The CDR3 sequence is 15 residues long. Trimming stripped 0 bases from V and 7 bases from J, with 10 bases between. CDR3 amino acids: CASSLAPQLNSPLHF. DNA for the CDR3: TGTGCCAGCAGCTTAGCCCCACAGCTGAATTCACCCCTCCACTTT.